Presented here are 9 T cell receptor beta chains from one specimen sequenced in a study of shared clonotypes between healthy human individuals. Profiled with immunoSEQ multiplex PCR; TCRdb holds only in-frame clones, not every one. The table has 2,500,000 or so clones, around 90% seen once; the top ten hold over 0.12%. Sequenced sample: naive CD4+ T cells sorted from blood. Subset described: CD45RA+ positively selected. Receptor source: a man between 18 and 29 years old in good health.

The V gene is TRBV6-1, the J gene TRBJ2-7; the match to TRBD1 covers 8 bases. J gave up 2 bases and V 1 base, and 4 bases lay outside the gene matches. This CDR3 contains 15 residues. Germline V gene data show CDR1 as MNHNS and CDR2 as SASEGT. The CDR3 sequence is CASSEVGTGPYEQYF. CDR3 DNA sequence: TGTGCCAGCAGTGAAGTGGGGACAGGCCCCTACGAGCAGTACTTC.

This sequence joins TRBV7-9 and TRBJ1-1; 7 positions agree with TRBD1. Trimming cost V 7 bases and J 1 base; bases outside gene matches: 9. CDR1 and CDR2 from the germline V gene are SEHNR and FQNEAQ (reference sequence). The CDR3 covers 15 residues. The CDR3 nucleotides are TGTGCCAGCACCCAGCTTCGACAGGGGAACACTGAAGCTTTCTTT. As protein: CASTQLRQGNTEAFF.

This chain connects TRBV2 to TRBJ2-1; D uncertain. The germline CDR1 and CDR2 sequences are SNHLY and FYNNEI. V was pared by 6 bases and J by 0 bases, with 15 bases between. The CDR3 spans 16 residues. The CDR3 coding sequence is TGTGCCAGCAGGTATAGTGCAGCCAGCTCCTACAATGAGCAGTTCTTC. This encodes CASRYSAASSYNEQFF.

The DNA of the CDR3 is TGTGCCAGCAGCGGAGGACTAGCGGGGGACCCCGATACCTTCGCCGGGGAGCTGTTTTTT. Translating it yields CASSGGLAGDPDTFAGELFF. The V and J genes are TRBV9 and TRBJ2-2; 13 nucleotides match TRBD2. Germline CDR1 reads SGDLS; CDR2 reads YYNGEE. This CDR3 region has 20 residues. V gave up 3 bases and J gave up 6 bases; unmatched junction bases: 17.

The CDR3 nucleotides read TGTGCCAGCGGAAAAAGCCTCCCCTACGAGCAGTACTTC. This encodes CASGKSLPYEQYF. The V gene is TRBV6-1, the J gene TRBJ2-7; D is undetermined. This CDR3 spans 13 amino acids. The V end lost 8 bases, the J end lost 2 bases, and 13 bases lay between the germline ends. Germline V lookup: CDR1 MNHNS, CDR2 SASEGT.

The chain is built from TRBV6-1 and TRBJ2-7; 11 bases align to TRBD2. V shed 7 bases and J 0 bases; nucleotides not matched to a gene: 2. Per the germline V gene, CDR1 is MNHNS and CDR2 is SASEGT. The CDR3 is 14 residues long. DNA for the CDR3: TGTGCCAGCATTCTAGCGGGGGGCTCCTACGAGCAGTACTTC. Its translation is CASILAGGSYEQYF.

This chain connects TRBV4-1 to TRBJ2-3; either TRBD1 or TRBD2 may fit D (5 bases each). The V end was cut by 8 bases, the J end by 3 bases, with 6 bases between. CDR3 size: 11 residues. Germline V gene data show CDR1 as MGHRA and CDR2 as YSYEKL. CDR3 nucleotide sequence: TGCGCCAGCGAGGGGACAGATACGCAGTATTTT. Translated, it gives CASEGTDTQYF.

This clone has only one observation. The chain has TRBV7-9 and TRBJ2-5; D is perhaps TRBD2 (5 bases). The V gene lost 0 bases and the J gene lost 5 bases, with 13 bases spanning the gap. In germline, CDR1 is SEHNR, CDR2 FQNEAQ (reference sequence). The CDR3 has 15 residues. The CDR3 sequence is CASSLALRAGETQYF. The CDR3 region has the DNA TGTGCCAGCAGCTTAGCGCTGAGGGCCGGGGAGACCCAGTACTTC.

The chain joins TRBV6-5 to TRBJ2-1; TRBD2 agrees at 10 bases. V gave up 1 base and J gave up 7 bases; unmatched junction bases: 7. Germline V gene lookup returns CDR1 MNHEY and CDR2 SVGAGI. The CDR3 has 16 amino acids. CDR3 sequence reads: CASSYWSSGGGNEQFF. Written as DNA, the CDR3 is TGTGCCAGCAGTTACTGGTCTAGCGGGGGAGGGAATGAGCAGTTCTTC.